This T cell receptor (beta chain) stems from a study of blood T cell repertoires in COVID-19. Study summary: The origin of the acute and convalescent COVID-19 samples was the United States, Italy and Spain. In each case, the material was cDNA or gDNA derived from T cells, B-cell-depleted T cells, or PBMCs.

Authors' data handling: Nucleated cell counts were estimated from reference gene primer amplification. Here immunoSEQ multiplex PCR was the method, and the copy in TCRdb shows in-frame clones only, minus some. The D gene and trimming were derived from the DNA, and the V and J assignments and clone size from that table. The data show about 52,000 clones, roughly 88% seen once. CDR1 is MNHEY, CDR2 SMNVEV, per germline (reference sequence). The length of the CDR3 is 17 residues. The trim removed 2 bases at V and 6 bases at J, leaving 10 bases unmatched. Sequenced material: peripheral blood. V gene TRBV27 combines with J gene TRBJ2-1; 10 positions agree with TRBD1. The sequence came from a woman older than 75 with acute or convalescent COVID-19. The CDR3 region is CASSLRKWDRGANEQFF. The DNA of the CDR3 is TGTGCCAGCAGTTTAAGGAAGTGGGACAGGGGTGCCAATGAGCAGTTCTTC.